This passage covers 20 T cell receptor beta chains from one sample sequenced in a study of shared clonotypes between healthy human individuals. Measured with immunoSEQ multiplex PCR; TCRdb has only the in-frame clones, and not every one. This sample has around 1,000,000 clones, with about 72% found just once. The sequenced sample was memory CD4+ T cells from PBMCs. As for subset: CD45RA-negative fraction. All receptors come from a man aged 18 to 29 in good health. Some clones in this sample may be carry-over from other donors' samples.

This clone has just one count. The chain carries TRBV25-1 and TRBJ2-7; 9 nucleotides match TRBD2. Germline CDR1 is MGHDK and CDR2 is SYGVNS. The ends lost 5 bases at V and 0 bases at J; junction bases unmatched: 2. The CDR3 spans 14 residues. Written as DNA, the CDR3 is TGTGCCAGCAGTCGTAGCGGGAGCTCCTACGAGCAGTACTTC. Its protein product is CASSRSGSSYEQYF.

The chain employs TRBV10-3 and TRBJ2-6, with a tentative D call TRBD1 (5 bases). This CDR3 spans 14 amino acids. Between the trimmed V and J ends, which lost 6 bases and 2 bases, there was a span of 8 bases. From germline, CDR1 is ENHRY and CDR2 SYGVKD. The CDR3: CAISETAGANVLTF. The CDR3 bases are TGTGCCATCAGCGAGACAGCTGGGGCCAACGTCCTGACTTTC.

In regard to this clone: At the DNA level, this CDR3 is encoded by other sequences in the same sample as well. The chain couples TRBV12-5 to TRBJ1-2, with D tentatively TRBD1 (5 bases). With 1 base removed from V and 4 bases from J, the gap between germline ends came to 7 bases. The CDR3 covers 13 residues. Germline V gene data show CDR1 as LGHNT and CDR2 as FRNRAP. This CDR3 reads CASGLGGSYGYTF. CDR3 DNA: TGTGCTAGTGGTTTGGGGGGCTCCTATGGCTACACCTTC.

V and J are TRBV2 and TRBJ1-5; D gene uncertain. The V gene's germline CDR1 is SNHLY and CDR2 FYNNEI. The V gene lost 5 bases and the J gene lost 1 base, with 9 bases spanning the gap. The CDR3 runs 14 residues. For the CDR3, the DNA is TGTGCCAGCAGTACCCAGCGGAGCAATCAGCCCCAGCATTTT. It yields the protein CASSTQRSNQPQHF.

For the CDR3, the DNA is TGTGCCAGCAGGAACGGCGGGGGCCGGGGGTACGAGCAGTACTTC. Translating gives CASRNGGGRGYEQYF. The rearrangement uses TRBV28 and TRBJ2-7, with a tentative D call TRBD2 (7 bases). V was cut by 6 bases and J by 4 bases, with 19 bases left in between. Germline CDR1 is MDHEN and CDR2 is SYDVKM. The CDR3 spans 15 residues.

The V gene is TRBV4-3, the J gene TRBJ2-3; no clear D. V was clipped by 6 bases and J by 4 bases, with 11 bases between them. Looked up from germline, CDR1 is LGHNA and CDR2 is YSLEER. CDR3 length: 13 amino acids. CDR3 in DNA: TGCGCCAGCAGACAGACCCCGGCAGATACGCAGTATTTT. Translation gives CASRQTPADTQYF.

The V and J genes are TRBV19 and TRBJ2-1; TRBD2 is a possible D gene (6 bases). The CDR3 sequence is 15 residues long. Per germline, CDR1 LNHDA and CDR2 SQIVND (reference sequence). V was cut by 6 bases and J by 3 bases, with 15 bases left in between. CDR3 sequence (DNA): TGTGCCAGTAGCGGGAGCGGTCCTCTCTACAATGAGCAGTTCTTC. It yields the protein CASSGSGPLYNEQFF.

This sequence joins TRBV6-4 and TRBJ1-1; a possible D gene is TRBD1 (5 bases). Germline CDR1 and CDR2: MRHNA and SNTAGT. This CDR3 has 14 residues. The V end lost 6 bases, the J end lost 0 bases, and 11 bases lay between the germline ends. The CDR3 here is CASRQDRLNTEAFF. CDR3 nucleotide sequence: TGTGCCAGCAGGCAAGACAGATTGAACACTGAAGCTTTCTTT.

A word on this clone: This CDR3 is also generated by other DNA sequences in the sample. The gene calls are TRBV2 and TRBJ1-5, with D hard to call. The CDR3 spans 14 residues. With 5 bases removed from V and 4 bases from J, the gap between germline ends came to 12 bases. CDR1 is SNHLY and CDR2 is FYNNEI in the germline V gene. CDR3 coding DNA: TGTGCCAGCAGTCGAGACACCGGTAATCAGCCCCAGCATTTT. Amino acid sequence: CASSRDTGNQPQHF.

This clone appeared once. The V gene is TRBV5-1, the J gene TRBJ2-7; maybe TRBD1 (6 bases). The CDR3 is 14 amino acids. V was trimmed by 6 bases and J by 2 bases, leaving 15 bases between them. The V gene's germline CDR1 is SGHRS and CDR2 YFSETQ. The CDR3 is CASTKDSTTYEQYF. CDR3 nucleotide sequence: TGCGCCAGCACAAAGGACAGCACTACCTACGAGCAGTACTTC. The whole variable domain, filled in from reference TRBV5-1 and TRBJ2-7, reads KAGVTQTPRYLIKTRGQQVTLSCSPISGHRSVSWYQQTPGQGLQFLFEYFSETQRNKGNFPGRFSGRQFSNSRSEMNVSTLELGDSALYLCASTKDSTTYEQYFGPGTRLTVT.

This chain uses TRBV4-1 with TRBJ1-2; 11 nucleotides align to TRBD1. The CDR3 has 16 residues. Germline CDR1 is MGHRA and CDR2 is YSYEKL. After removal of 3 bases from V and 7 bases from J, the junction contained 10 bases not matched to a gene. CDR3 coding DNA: TGCGCCAGCAGCCAGGTCGCCGGACAGGGGGCAGGTGGCTACACCTTC. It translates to CASSQVAGQGAGGYTF.

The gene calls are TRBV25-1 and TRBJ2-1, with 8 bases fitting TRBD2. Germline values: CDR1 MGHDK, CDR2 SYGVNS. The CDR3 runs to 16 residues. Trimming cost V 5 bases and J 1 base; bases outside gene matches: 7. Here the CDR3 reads CASSTSSGRSYNEQFF. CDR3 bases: TGTGCCAGCAGTACCTCTAGCGGGCGTTCCTACAATGAGCAGTTCTTC.

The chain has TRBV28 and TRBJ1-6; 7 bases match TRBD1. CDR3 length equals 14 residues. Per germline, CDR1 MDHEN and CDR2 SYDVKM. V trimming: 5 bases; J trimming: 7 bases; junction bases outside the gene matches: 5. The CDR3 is CASSLGQINSPLHF. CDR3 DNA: TGTGCCAGCAGTCTGGGACAGATCAATTCACCCCTCCACTTT.

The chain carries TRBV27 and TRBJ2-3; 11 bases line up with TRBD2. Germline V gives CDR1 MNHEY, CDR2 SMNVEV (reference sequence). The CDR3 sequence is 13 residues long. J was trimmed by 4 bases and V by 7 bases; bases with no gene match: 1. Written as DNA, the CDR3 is TGTGCCAGCAAACTAGCGGGAGCAGATACGCAGTATTTT. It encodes CASKLAGADTQYF.

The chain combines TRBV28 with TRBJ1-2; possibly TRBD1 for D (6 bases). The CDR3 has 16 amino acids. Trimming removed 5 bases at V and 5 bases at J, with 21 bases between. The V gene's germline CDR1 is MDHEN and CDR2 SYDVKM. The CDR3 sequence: CASSLASGVRQYGYTF. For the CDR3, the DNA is TGTGCCAGCAGTCTGGCTTCAGGGGTCCGCCAATATGGCTACACCTTC.

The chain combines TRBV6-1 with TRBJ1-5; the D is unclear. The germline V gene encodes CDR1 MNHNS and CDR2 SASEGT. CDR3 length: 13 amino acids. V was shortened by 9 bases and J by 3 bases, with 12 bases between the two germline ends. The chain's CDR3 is CASALGDNQPQHF. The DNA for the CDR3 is TGTGCCAGTGCCCTCGGGGACAATCAGCCCCAGCATTTT.

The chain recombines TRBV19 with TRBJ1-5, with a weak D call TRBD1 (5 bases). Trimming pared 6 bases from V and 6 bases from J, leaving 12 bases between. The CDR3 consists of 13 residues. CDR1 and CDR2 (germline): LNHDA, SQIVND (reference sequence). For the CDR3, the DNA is TGTGCCAGTAGCAGGGAGGCAGGTCAGCCCCAGCATTTT. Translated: CASSREAGQPQHF. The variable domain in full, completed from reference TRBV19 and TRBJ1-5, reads DGGITQSPKYLFRKEGQNVTLSCEQNLNHDAMYWYRQDPGQGLRLIYYSQIVNDFQKGDIAEGYSVSREKKESFPLTVTSAQKNPTAFYLCASSREAGQPQHFGDGTRLSIL.

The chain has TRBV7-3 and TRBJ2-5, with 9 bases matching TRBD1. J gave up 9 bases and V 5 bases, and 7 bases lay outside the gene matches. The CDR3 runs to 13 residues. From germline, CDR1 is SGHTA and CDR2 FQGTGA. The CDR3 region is CASSPDRTGAQYF. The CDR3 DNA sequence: TGTGCCAGCAGCCCGGACAGGACAGGGGCCCAGTACTTC. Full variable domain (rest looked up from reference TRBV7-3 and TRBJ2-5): GAGVSQTPSNKVTEKGKYVELRCDPISGHTALYWYRQSLGQGPEFLIYFQGTGAADDSGLPNDRFFAVRPEGSVSTLKIQRTERGDSAVYLCASSPDRTGAQYFGPGTRLLVL.

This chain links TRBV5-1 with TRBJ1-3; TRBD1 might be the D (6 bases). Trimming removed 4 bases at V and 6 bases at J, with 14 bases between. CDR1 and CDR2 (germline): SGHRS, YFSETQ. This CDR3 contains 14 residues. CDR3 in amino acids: CASSPEGGENTIYF. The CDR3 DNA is TGCGCCAGCAGCCCCGAGGGGGGTGAAAACACCATATATTTT.

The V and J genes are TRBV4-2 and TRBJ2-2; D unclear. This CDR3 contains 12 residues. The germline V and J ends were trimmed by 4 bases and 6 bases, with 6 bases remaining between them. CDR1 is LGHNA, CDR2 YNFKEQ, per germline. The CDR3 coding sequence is TGTGCCAGCAGCCCCATCCCCGGGGAGCTGTTTTTT. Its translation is CASSPIPGELFF.